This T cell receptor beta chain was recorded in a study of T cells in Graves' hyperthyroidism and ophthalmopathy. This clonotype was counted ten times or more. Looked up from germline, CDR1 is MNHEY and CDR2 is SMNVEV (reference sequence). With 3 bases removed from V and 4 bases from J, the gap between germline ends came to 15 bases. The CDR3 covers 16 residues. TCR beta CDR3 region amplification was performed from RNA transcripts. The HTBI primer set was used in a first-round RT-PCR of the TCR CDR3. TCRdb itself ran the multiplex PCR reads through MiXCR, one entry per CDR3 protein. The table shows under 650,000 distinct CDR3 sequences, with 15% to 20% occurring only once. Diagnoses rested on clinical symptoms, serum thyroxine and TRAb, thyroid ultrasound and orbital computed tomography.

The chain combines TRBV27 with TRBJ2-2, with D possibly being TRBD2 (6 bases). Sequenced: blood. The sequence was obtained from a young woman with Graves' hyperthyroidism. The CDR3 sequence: CASSFVREWFTGELFF. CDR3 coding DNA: TGTGCCAGCAGTTTTGTACGGGAGTGGTTCACCGGGGAGCTGTTTTTT.